This T cell receptor (beta chain) was sequenced in a study of blood T cell repertoires in COVID-19. The overall study: The United States, Italy and Spain provided the acute and convalescent COVID-19 samples. T cells, B-cell-depleted T cells, or PBMCs provided the cDNA or gDNA that served as material.

The Seattle patients joined while their infection was active and were tracked longitudinally afterward. As originally analysed: Amplification with reference gene primers provided the estimates of nucleated cell counts. Here immunoSEQ multiplex PCR was the method, and the copy in TCRdb shows in-frame clones only, minus some. V, J and clone size derive from that table, while D and trimming were established from the DNA sequence. The profile covers some 200,000 clones, with 85% appearing a single time and 2% to 3% taken by the ten largest. Germline loops: CDR1 SQVTM, CDR2 ANQGSEA. Trimming removed 7 bases from V and 8 bases from J; junction bases left unmatched: 17. The CDR3 is 14 amino acids.

The source is a woman in her 70s with COVID-19, enrolled during active disease. This chain uses TRBV29-1 with TRBJ2-7, with 7 bases identical to TRBD1. Sequenced material: peripheral blood. The CDR3 sequence: CSAAAGTDYGKQYF. The CDR3 DNA reads as TGCAGCGCAGCGGCCGGGACAGACTACGGTAAGCAGTACTTC.